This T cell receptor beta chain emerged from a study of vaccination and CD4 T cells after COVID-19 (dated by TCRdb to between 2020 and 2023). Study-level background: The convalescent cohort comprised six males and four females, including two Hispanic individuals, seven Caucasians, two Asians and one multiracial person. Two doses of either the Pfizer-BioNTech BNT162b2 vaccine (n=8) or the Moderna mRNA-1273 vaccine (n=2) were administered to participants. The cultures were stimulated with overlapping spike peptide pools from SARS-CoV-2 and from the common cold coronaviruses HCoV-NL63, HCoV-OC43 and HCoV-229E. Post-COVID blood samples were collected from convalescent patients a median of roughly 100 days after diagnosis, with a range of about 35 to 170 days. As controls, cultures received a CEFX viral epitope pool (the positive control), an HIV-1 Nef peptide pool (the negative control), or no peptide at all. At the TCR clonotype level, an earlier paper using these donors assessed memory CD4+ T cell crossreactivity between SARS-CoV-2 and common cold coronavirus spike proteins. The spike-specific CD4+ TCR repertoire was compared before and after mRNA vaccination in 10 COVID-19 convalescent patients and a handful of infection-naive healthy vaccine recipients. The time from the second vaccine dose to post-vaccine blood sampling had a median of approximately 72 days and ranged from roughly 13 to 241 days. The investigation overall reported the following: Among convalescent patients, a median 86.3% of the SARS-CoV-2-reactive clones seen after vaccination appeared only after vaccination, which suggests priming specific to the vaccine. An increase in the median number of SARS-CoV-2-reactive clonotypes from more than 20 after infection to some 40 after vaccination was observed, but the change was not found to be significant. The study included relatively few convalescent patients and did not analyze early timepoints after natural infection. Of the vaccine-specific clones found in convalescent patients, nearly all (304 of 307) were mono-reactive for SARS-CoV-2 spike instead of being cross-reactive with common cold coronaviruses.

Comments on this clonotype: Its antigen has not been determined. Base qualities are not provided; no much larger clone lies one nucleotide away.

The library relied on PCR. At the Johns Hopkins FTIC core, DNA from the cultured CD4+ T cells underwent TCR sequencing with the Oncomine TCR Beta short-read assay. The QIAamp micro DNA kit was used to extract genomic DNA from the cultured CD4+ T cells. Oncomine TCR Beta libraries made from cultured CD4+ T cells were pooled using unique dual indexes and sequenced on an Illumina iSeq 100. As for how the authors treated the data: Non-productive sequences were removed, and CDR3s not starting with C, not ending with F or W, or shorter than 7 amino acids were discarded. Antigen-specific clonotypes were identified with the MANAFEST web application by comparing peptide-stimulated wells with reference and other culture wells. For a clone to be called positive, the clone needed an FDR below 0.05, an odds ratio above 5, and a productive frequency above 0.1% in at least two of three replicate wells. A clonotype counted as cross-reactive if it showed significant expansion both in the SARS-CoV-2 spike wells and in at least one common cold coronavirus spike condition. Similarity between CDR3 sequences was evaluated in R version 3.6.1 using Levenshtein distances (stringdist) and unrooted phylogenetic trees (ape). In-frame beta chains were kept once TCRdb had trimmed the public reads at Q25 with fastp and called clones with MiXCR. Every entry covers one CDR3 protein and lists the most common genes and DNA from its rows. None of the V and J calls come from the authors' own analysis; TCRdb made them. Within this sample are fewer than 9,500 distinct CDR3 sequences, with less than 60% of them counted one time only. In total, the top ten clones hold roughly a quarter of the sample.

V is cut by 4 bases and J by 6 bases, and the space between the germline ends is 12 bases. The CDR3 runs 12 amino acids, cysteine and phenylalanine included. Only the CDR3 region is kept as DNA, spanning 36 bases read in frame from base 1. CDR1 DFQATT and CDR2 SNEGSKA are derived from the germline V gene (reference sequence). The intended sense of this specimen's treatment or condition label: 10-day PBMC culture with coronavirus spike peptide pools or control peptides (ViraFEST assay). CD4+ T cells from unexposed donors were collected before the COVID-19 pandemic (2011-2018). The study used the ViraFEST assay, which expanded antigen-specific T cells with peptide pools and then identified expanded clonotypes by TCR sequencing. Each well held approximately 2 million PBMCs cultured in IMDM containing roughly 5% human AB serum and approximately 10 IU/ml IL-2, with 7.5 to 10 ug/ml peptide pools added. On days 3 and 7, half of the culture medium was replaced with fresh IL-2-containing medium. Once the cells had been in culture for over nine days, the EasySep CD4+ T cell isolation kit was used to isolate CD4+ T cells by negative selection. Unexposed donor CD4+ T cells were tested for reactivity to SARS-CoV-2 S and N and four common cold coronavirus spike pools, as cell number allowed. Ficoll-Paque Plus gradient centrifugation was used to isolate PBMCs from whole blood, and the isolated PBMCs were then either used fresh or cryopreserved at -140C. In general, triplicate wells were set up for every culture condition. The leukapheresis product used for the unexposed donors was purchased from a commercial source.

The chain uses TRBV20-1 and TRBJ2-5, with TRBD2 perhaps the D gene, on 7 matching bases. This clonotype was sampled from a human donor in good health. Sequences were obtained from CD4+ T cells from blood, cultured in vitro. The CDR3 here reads CSATGGAKTQYF. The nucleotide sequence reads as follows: TGCAGTGCTACTGGGGGGGCAAAGACCCAGTACTTC.